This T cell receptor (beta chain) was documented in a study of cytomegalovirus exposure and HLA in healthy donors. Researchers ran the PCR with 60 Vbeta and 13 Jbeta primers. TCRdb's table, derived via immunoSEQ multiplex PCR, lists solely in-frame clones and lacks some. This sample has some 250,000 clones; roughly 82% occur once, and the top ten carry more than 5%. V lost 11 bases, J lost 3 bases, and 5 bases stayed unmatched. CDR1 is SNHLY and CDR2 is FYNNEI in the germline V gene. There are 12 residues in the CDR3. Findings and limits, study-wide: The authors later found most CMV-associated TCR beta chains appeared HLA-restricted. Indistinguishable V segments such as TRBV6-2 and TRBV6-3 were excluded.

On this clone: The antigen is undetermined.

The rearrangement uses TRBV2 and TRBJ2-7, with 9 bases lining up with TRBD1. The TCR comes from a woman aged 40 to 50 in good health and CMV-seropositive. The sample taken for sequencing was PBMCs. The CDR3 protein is CAGGQGGYEQYF. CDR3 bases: TGTGCCGGGGGACAGGGAGGCTACGAGCAGTACTTC.